The 13 T cell receptor beta chains reported below all come from one sample, sequenced in a study of cytomegalovirus exposure and HLA in healthy donors. Sequenced by immunoSEQ multiplex PCR; TCRdb stores in-frame clones only, minus some. The top ten clones hold roughly 1.2% of a sample with roughly 200,000 clones, around 80% of them seen once. The sample comprised PBMCs. The receptors originated from a woman aged 25 to 39 in good health and CMV-seronegative.

This clone has just a few counts. The chain combines TRBV29-1 with TRBJ1-2; 8 bases match TRBD1. The junction had 7 bases not matched to a gene; V was cut back by 4 bases and J by 3 bases. There are 14 residues in the CDR3. In germline, CDR1 is SQVTM, CDR2 ANQGSEA. The CDR3 protein is CSVVLRGRDYGYTF. In DNA, the CDR3 is TGCAGCGTTGTACTCAGGGGGCGAGACTATGGCTACACCTTC.

The chain recombines TRBV7-2 with TRBJ1-5, with D uncertain. Trimming removed 5 bases from V and 6 bases from J, with 14 bases in between. Per the germline V gene, CDR1 is SGHTA and CDR2 is FQGNSA. The CDR3 extends over 14 amino acids. The CDR3 loop reads CASSIPLGSQPQHF. The CDR3 nucleotides read TGTGCCAGCAGCATCCCCCTGGGGAGTCAGCCCCAGCATTTT.

This rearrangement joins TRBV2 to TRBJ2-7, with D uncertain. Germline CDR1 and CDR2: SNHLY and FYNNEI. This CDR3 has 12 residues. V lost 6 bases, J lost 3 bases, and 9 bases lay in between. The DNA for the CDR3 is TGTGCCAGCAGGCTTCTAGGCTACGAGCAGTACTTC. Its protein is CASRLLGYEQYF.

Turning to this clone: Other DNA sequences within the sample encode an identical CDR3. V and J are TRBV28 and TRBJ2-5; 10 bases match TRBD1. The CDR3 runs 13 residues. V was pared by 9 bases and J by 5 bases, with 6 bases of the junction left unmatched. CDR1 and CDR2 (germline): MDHEN, SYDVKM. The CDR3 loop is CASRQGALETQYF. CDR3 nucleotide sequence: TGTGCCAGTAGACAGGGGGCTTTGGAGACCCAGTACTTC.

The chain links TRBV7-8 to TRBJ1-2, with D possibly being TRBD1 (6 bases). Trimming removed 3 bases at V and 6 bases at J, with 11 bases between. The CDR3 consists of 13 residues. Germline CDR1 and CDR2: SGHVS and FQNEAQ. The CDR3 is CASSFAGENGYTF. As DNA, the CDR3 is TGTGCCAGCAGCTTCGCAGGGGAGAATGGCTACACCTTC.

V is TRBV6-6 and J is TRBJ2-1; 7 bases are shared with TRBD2. Germline CDR1 and CDR2: MNHNY and SVGAGI (reference sequence). After removal of 6 bases from V and 8 bases from J, the junction contained 1 base not matched to a gene. This CDR3 contains 11 residues. CDR3 loop: CASSAGDEQFF. The CDR3 nucleotides are TGTGCCAGCAGCGCGGGGGATGAGCAGTTCTTC.

The CDR3 protein is CSAPRAGRLEAFF. The CDR3 DNA sequence: TGCAGCGCCCCCCGCGCCGGGAGACTTGAAGCTTTCTTT. The V and J genes are TRBV29-1 and TRBJ1-1; D gene ambiguous. This CDR3 spans 13 amino acids. Germline CDR1 reads SQVTM; CDR2 reads ANQGSEA. V shed 7 bases and J shed 7 bases, with 19 bases lying between them.

V gene TRBV30 combines with J gene TRBJ1-6; D remains ambiguous. In germline, CDR1 is GTSNPN, CDR2 SVGIG (reference sequence). The CDR3 has 15 residues. Trimming took 0 bases from V and 7 from J, leaving 13 bases between them. The CDR3 loop reads CAWSVQYGGNSPLHF. For the CDR3, the DNA is TGTGCCTGGAGTGTTCAGTACGGAGGAAATTCACCCCTCCACTTT.

V and J are TRBV6-1 and TRBJ1-5; 7 nucleotides match TRBD1. The CDR3 has 15 amino acids. Germline V gene sequence: CDR1 MNHNS, CDR2 SASEGT. V lost 2 bases to trimming and J lost 2 bases; unmatched junction nucleotides: 3. This CDR3 reads CASSESTGGNQPQHF. CDR3 in DNA: TGTGCCAGCAGTGAATCTACAGGGGGCAATCAGCCCCAGCATTTT.

The genes are TRBV4-2 and TRBJ2-1; D is possibly TRBD1 (6 bases). Germline lookup yields CDR1 LGHNA and CDR2 YNFKEQ. Trimming took 0 bases from V and 4 from J, leaving 13 bases between them. The CDR3 is made up of 16 amino acids. The CDR3 region is CASSQDPDRWYNEQFF. The CDR3 region has the DNA TGTGCCAGCAGCCAAGACCCGGACAGATGGTACAATGAGCAGTTCTTC.

This chain connects TRBV7-2 to TRBJ2-3, with 8 bases fitting TRBD2. The CDR3 totals 17 residues. Germline assignment: CDR1 SGHTA and CDR2 FQGNSA. V trimming: 7 bases; J trimming: 5 bases; junction bases outside the gene matches: 17. The CDR3 DNA reads as TGTGCCAGCACCCCCTTGTGGCTAGCGGGTGGGGTAGATACGCAGTATTTT. Its translation is CASTPLWLAGGVDTQYF.

V usage is TRBV15 and J usage is TRBJ1-2; D is uncertain. Germline CDR1 reads LNHNV; CDR2 reads YYDKDF (reference sequence). CDR3 length: 12 residues. V was trimmed by 0 bases and J by 4 bases, leaving 3 bases between them. The CDR3 protein is CATSRDGYGYTF. CDR3 DNA sequence: TGTGCCACCAGCAGAGACGGCTATGGCTACACCTTC.

The chain carries TRBV6-1 and TRBJ1-5; 8 bases line up with TRBD1. V dropped 6 bases and J dropped 4; count of bases not matched to a gene: 5. CDR3 size: 14 residues. Germline-derived CDR1 and CDR2 are MNHNS and SASEGT. This CDR3 is CASRNRGGNQPQHF. Written as DNA, the CDR3 is TGTGCCAGCAGGAACAGGGGGGGGAATCAGCCCCAGCATTTT.